This T cell receptor (beta chain) was sequenced in a study of T cell repertoires in cytomegalovirus infection. Study at large: Both recently identified HLA-C-restricted and well-studied HLA-B-restricted CMV epitopes were used in the study. Indicated by public TCR beta signatures were CMV infection and matching HLA type.

TCRdb re-called the reads through MiXCR, storing one row per CDR3 protein. Counted here are hundreds of thousands of distinct CDR3 sequences, around a third occurring once; the ten biggest clones make up around a sixth. With respect to this clonotype: Its target is unknown.

The sample in question was cultured PBMCs, obtained from culture after CMV antigen stimulation. This clonotype was sampled from a human donor in good health (CMV status not recorded). Some clones in this sample may be carry-over from other donors' samples.

CDR3 region: CASSGGFSTDTQYF. CDR3 bases: TGTGCCAGCAGTGGGGGGTTTTCCACAGATACGCAGTATTTT. The V gene is TRBV2, the J gene TRBJ2-3; D tentatively reads TRBD1 or TRBD2 (5 bases each). V gave up 4 bases and J gave up 2 bases, with 10 bases separating them. Germline lookup yields CDR1 SNHLY and CDR2 FYNNEI. The CDR3 loop spans 14 amino acids.